This T cell receptor (beta chain) was recovered during a study of persistence of HIV-infected CD4 T cells. Study-level information: Two participants gave one leukapheresis sample; others gave up to about 180 mL blood repeatedly.

The germline V gene has CDR1 SGHKS and CDR2 YYEKEE (reference sequence). V was trimmed by 4 bases and J by 7 bases, leaving 15 bases between them. The CDR3 is 14 residues long. This was the immunoSEQ version 4 assay in survey mode. Genomic DNA was diluted to 9 to 10 ng/uL, up to 1 ug per sample. Method: immunoSEQ multiplex PCR; TCRdb's copy keeps in-frame clones and lacks some. The sample has tens of thousands of clones, roughly 77% seen once. Of note for this clone: Its antigen remains unknown.

An overlapping HIV-1 Gag peptide pool stimulated these cells at roughly 1 ug/peptide/mL. CD40L/CD69 double-negative CD45RO-high memory CD4+ T cells were collected. Sample: CD4+ T cells sorted from PBMCs after approximately 19-hour stimulation, taken from a patient who received antiretroviral therapy. This chain links TRBV5-5 with TRBJ1-5, with D perhaps TRBD1 (5 bases). This TCR derives from an adult man with HIV who was CMV-seropositive. This CDR3 reads CASSLGTLGQPQHF. The CDR3, as DNA: TGTGCCAGCAGCCTCGGGACGTTGGGCCAGCCCCAGCATTTT.